This TCR beta chain is from a study of shared clonotypes between healthy human individuals. The naive CD8 population came from CD45RO-negative cells selected for CCR7, without terminally differentiated effector memory CD45RA+ cells. Among the donors, all were Caucasian adults who lived in Nashville, Tennessee. The table came from immunoSEQ multiplex PCR; TCRdb's copy has only in-frame clones and leaves some out. The repertoire holds about 2.1 million clones, with roughly 93% as singletons. Study-level points and caveats: Generally, estimated richness proved larger in naive subsets than it did in memory subsets.

Germline CDR1 and CDR2: SQVTM and ANQGSEA. The CDR3 sequence is 14 residues long. The V gene lost 0 bases and the J gene lost 3 bases, with 11 bases spanning the gap. About this clone: Its specificity is unknown.

The TCR originated in a man aged 18 to 30 in good health. Some clones in this sample may be carry-over from other donors' samples. Sequenced: naive CD8+ T cells from PBMCs. The V call is TRBV29-1, the J call TRBJ1-2; D unresolved. As DNA, the CDR3 is TGCAGCGTTGAAGATTTTAGGTACTACTATGGCTACACCTTC. Its protein is CSVEDFRYYYGYTF.